This T cell receptor beta chain was documented in a study of OX40 agonist ivuxolimab in advanced cancers. About the study: The study enrolled dose-escalation patients with hepatocellular carcinoma, melanoma, renal cell or head and neck cancer. Cohort: 65% to 90% men, mean age 60, aged about 20 to 79. Study-level findings and limits: CD8+ T cells (on average) carried more expanded clones than CD4+ T cells.

Details on this clone: What it recognizes is unknown.

With V trimmed by 4 bases and J by 0 bases, 10 bases remained unmatched. Germline lookup yields CDR1 SGHTA and CDR2 FQGTGA. There are 18 residues in the CDR3. Here immunoSEQ multiplex PCR was the method, and the copy in TCRdb shows in-frame clones only, minus some. The sample lists fewer than 130,000 clones, roughly 87% occurring once. Autoimmune disease history or systemic immunosuppression led to patients being barred. V and J are TRBV7-3 and TRBJ2-4, with 9 bases fitting TRBD2. The clonotype originates from an adult with an advanced solid tumor such as melanoma, head and neck, liver or kidney cancer. This specimen consisted of CD4+ or CD8+ T cells sorted from blood, obtained in a trial of the OX40 agonist ivuxolimab. CDR3 coding DNA: TGTGCCAGCAGCTCCACCGCGGGCGGGAGGGGAGCCAAAAACATTCAGTACTTC. This encodes CASSSTAGGRGAKNIQYF.